This TCR beta chain was sequenced in a study of response to subunit inactivated influenza vaccine. TCRdb fed the RT-PCR reads into MiXCR, producing one record per CDR3 protein. This sample has almost 600,000 distinct CDR3 sequences, with approximately 15% found just once. CDR3 length: 13 residues. The germline CDR1 and CDR2 sequences are ENHRY and SYGVKD. The germline V and J ends were trimmed by 8 bases and 3 bases, with 14 bases remaining between them. This clonotype was seen at least ten times. Its antigen is unknown. Regarding the study as a whole: The authors suggested that every seasonal influenza vaccination recruits few new T cells.

The source was PBMCs from blood, collected about 13 days after vaccination. This receptor was obtained from a man in his forties or fifties who received an inactivated influenza vaccine. This chain links TRBV10-3 with TRBJ2-7, with D possibly being TRBD1 (6 bases). Here the CDR3 reads CAIGGQGYYEQYF. The CDR3 DNA sequence: TGTGCCATCGGGGGCCAGGGTTACTACGAGCAGTACTTC.